This T cell receptor beta chain was observed in a study of blood T cell repertoires in COVID-19. TCRdb's table, derived via immunoSEQ multiplex PCR, lists solely in-frame clones and lacks some. The data contain around 130,000 clones, over 70% of them seen just once; the ten biggest clones take up roughly 20%. Sequenced: peripheral blood. This TCR came from a man older than 75 with acute or convalescent COVID-19.

The CDR3: CASSPTGQPYNEQFF. The DNA for the CDR3 is TGTGCCAGCAGCCCTACGGGACAACCATACAATGAGCAGTTCTTC. V usage is TRBV3-1 (or the pseudogene TRBV3-2) and J usage is TRBJ2-1; possibly TRBD1 for D (6 bases). Germline CDR1 and CDR2: LGHDT and YNNKEL (reference sequence). The CDR3 is made up of 15 amino acids. Trimming pared 4 bases from V and 4 bases from J, leaving 14 bases between.